This TCR beta chain was sequenced in a study of regulatory T cells in long-lasting Graves disease. Whole-study results and caveats: Investigators studied peripheral blood only, not thyroid tissue. Persistent disease samples used TRBV28, TRBJ1-2 and TRBJ2-5 preferentially.

CDR3-region Arm-PCR and iRepertoire HTBI primers produced the TCR beta libraries. TCRdb passed the multiplex PCR reads through MiXCR, listing each CDR3 protein once. The data contain 400,000 to 500,000 distinct CDR3 sequences, less than 25% of them singletons. Germline CDR1 is DFQATT and CDR2 is SNEGSKA (reference sequence). The CDR3 consists of 13 residues. V was shortened by 6 bases and J by 6 bases, with 14 bases between the two germline ends. Only a few counts were recorded for this clonotype. Its antigen is not identified. The time point: persistent/refractory GD, antithyroid drugs over 5 years with positive TRAb. The TCR library was made from RNA that had been extracted from PBMCs in TRIzol.

This chain links TRBV20-1 with TRBJ2-2, with D maybe TRBD1 (6 bases). The receptor comes from a female donor with Graves disease. The sequencing here drew on peripheral blood mononuclear cells (PBMCs), taken when the disease was refractory, from a patient treated with antithyroid drugs. CDR3 amino acids: CSAPYPGAGELFF. CDR3 DNA: TGCAGTGCCCCCTATCCAGGGGCCGGGGAGCTGTTTTTT.